This T cell receptor (beta chain) was recorded in a study of shared clonotypes between healthy human individuals. Study details: Ranging from 18 to 49 in age, donors were two women and a few men. Study findings and constraints: Naive subsets, compared against memory subsets, generally had larger estimated richness values. Clonotypes shared by all four donors outscored non-shared clonotypes in generation probability.

Comment on this clone: What it binds is unknown.

Every contributor of samples was a Caucasian grown-up residing in Nashville, Tennessee. Measured with immunoSEQ multiplex PCR; TCRdb has only the in-frame clones, and not every one. The sample includes about 690,000 clones, 90% seen only once; the top ten take about 34%. The sample taken for sequencing was memory CD8+ T cells from PBMCs. This sample's subset: CD45RO+ cells pooled with CCR7-negative TemRA cells. The sequence came from a man younger than 30 in good health. Some clones in this sample may be carry-over from other donors' samples.

The CDR3 protein is CASSLLGGSSYEQYF. The CDR3 DNA is TGTGCCAGCAGCCTATTGGGGGGAAGCTCCTACGAGCAGTACTTC. The chain joins TRBV6-5 to TRBJ2-7, with a possible D match to TRBD2 (6 bases). The CDR3 length is 15 residues. V dropped 6 bases and J dropped 0 bases, with 15 bases sitting between them. The germline CDR1 and CDR2 sequences are MNHEY and SVGAGI.